These 22 T cell receptor beta chains were all obtained from the same sample, sequenced in a study of blood T cell repertoires in COVID-19. Generated by immunoSEQ multiplex PCR, the TCRdb table keeps only in-frame clones and is missing some. The sample yields 250,000 or so clones, approximately 86% seen once. The sequenced material came from peripheral blood. The receptors originated from an older woman with COVID-19, enrolled during active disease.

The V gene is TRBV9, the J gene TRBJ2-7; a weak D match, TRBD2 (5 bases). With 0 bases removed from V and 4 bases from J, the gap between germline ends came to 14 bases. There are 15 residues in the CDR3. CDR1 SGDLS and CDR2 YYNGEE come from the germline V gene. The CDR3 protein is CASSVAIANIYEQYF. In nucleotides, the CDR3 is TGTGCCAGCAGCGTAGCTATAGCGAACATTTACGAGCAGTACTTC.

The chain employs TRBV29-1 and TRBJ2-7; D unclear. This CDR3 region has 10 residues. Trimming took off 4 bases at V and 5 bases at J, with 6 bases between the two ends. CDR1 and CDR2 from the germline V gene are SQVTM and ANQGSEA. CDR3 bases: TGCAGCGTTGCGGAGAACGAGCAGTACTTC. Its translation: CSVAENEQYF.

This clone turned up a few times. This chain links TRBV6-6 with TRBJ1-1; possibly TRBD1 for D (5 bases). The CDR3 covers 12 residues. Germline V gives CDR1 MNHNY, CDR2 SVGAGI (reference sequence). The V gene lost 5 bases and the J gene lost 10 bases, with 14 bases spanning the gap. The CDR3 coding sequence is TGTGCCAGCAGTCATACTGGGGCCGGAGCTTTCTTT. This translates into CASSHTGAGAFF.

This chain joins TRBV2 and TRBJ2-2; 7 nucleotides agree with TRBD2. The CDR3 totals 15 residues. Germline V gene data show CDR1 as SNHLY and CDR2 as FYNNEI. V shed 7 bases, J shed 3 bases, and the junction held 8 bases outside the gene matches. In nucleotides, the CDR3 is TGTGCCAGCAATGGGCGCGGGAGATACACCGGGGAGCTGTTTTTT. The encoded protein is CASNGRGRYTGELFF.

The V and J genes are TRBV6-2 or TRBV6-3 and TRBJ1-3, with 8 bases aligning to TRBD1. Germline loops: CDR1 MNHEY, CDR2 SVGEGT. With V trimmed by 5 bases and J by 3 bases, 6 bases remained unmatched. The CDR3 runs to 15 residues. The CDR3 region has the DNA TGTGCCAGCAGTGCAGTCAGGGGGCATGGAAACACCATATATTTT. This codes for CASSAVRGHGNTIYF.

V is TRBV28 and J is TRBJ2-5, with D possibly TRBD1 on 7 matching bases. There are 16 residues in the CDR3. V lost 5 bases and J 3 bases, leaving 19 bases between the germline ends. The germline CDR1 and CDR2 sequences are MDHEN and SYDVKM. CDR3: CASSQPLTGRKETQYF. CDR3 nucleotide sequence: TGTGCCAGCAGTCAACCCCTGACAGGGAGGAAAGAGACCCAGTACTTC.

The V gene is TRBV4-3, the J gene TRBJ2-1, with 9 bases fitting TRBD2. Trimming removed 2 bases from V and 4 bases from J; junction bases left unmatched: 6. Germline V gene data show CDR1 as LGHNA and CDR2 as YSLEER. CDR3 length equals 16 residues. The DNA of the CDR3 is TGCGCCAGCAGCCAAAATAGCGGGAGTAAGTACAATGAGCAGTTCTTC. This encodes CASSQNSGSKYNEQFF.

J is TRBJ2-7 and V is TRBV5-1; TRBD2 agrees at 8 bases. J was trimmed by 5 bases and V by 5 bases; bases with no gene match: 9. This CDR3 region has 14 residues. CDR1 and CDR2 (germline): SGHRS, YFSETQ. The CDR3 loop reads CASRVGGLGDEQYF. The CDR3 bases are TGCGCCAGCAGAGTGGGGGGACTAGGGGACGAGCAGTACTTC. Full variable domain (outside the CDR3, taken from reference TRBV5-1 and TRBJ2-7): KAGVTQTPRYLIKTRGQQVTLSCSPISGHRSVSWYQQTPGQGLQFLFEYFSETQRNKGNFPGRFSGRQFSNSRSEMNVSTLELGDSALYLCASRVGGLGDEQYFGPGTRLTVT.

This clone was detected a few times. CDR3 residues: CSVQQGAYAEAFF. DNA of the CDR3: TGCAGCGTTCAACAGGGGGCTTATGCTGAAGCTTTCTTT. The J gene is TRBJ1-1, the V gene TRBV29-1; 9 positions agree with TRBD1. Germline V CDR1 and CDR2: SQVTM, ANQGSEA. The length of the CDR3 is 13 residues. With V trimmed by 5 bases and J by 6 bases, 7 bases remained unmatched.

The chain recombines TRBV3-1 (or the pseudogene TRBV3-2) with TRBJ1-5; no definite D call. This CDR3 has 15 residues. CDR1 is LGHDT and CDR2 is YNNKEL in the germline V gene (reference sequence). Between the trimmed V and J ends, which lost 0 bases and 5 bases, there was a span of 11 bases. The CDR3 protein is CASSQDGRRDQPQHF. CDR3 nucleotides: TGTGCCAGCAGCCAAGATGGACGGAGGGATCAGCCCCAGCATTTT.

The chain combines TRBV2 with TRBJ2-1, with TRBD2 identical over 11 bases. CDR3 length: 13 amino acids. V lost 8 bases, J lost 7 bases, and 4 bases stayed unmatched. Germline values: CDR1 SNHLY, CDR2 FYNNEI. The CDR3, as DNA: TGTGCCAGCGTCGCTAGCGGGAGGAATGAGCAGTTCTTC. It translates to CASVASGRNEQFF. Supplemented by reference TRBV2 and TRBJ2-1, the full variable domain reads EPEVTQTPSHQVTQMGQEVILRCVPISNHLYFYWYRQILGQKVEFLVSFYNNEISEKSEIFDDQFSVERPDGSNFTLKIRSTKLEDSAMYFCASVASGRNEQFFGPGTRLTVL.

V and J are TRBV6-6 and TRBJ2-1, with 11 bases identical to TRBD2. The length of the CDR3 is 16 residues. Germline loops: CDR1 MNHNY, CDR2 SVGAGI (reference sequence). V shed 4 bases, J shed 7 bases, and the junction held 9 bases outside the gene matches. The CDR3, as DNA: TGTGCCAGCAGTTTTCATAGCGGGAGGGCCTGGAATGAGCAGTTCTTC. Its translation: CASSFHSGRAWNEQFF.

The DNA of the CDR3 is TGTGCCAGCAGCTTTTCTAGCGGGAGCCCAGATACGCAGTATTTT. Translation: CASSFSSGSPDTQYF. The V and J genes are TRBV7-2 and TRBJ2-3; 10 positions match TRBD2. The germline V gene has CDR1 SGHTA and CDR2 FQGNSA. The V and J ends lost 3 bases and 4 bases, in that order; junction bases with no gene match: 4. CDR3 length: 15 amino acids. Variable domain in full (rest from reference TRBV7-2 and TRBJ2-3): GAGVSQSPSNKVTEKGKDVELRCDPISGHTALYWYRQSLGQGLEFLIYFQGNSAPDKSGLPSDRFSAERTGGSVSTLTIQRTQQEDSAVYLCASSFSSGSPDTQYFGPGTRLTVL.

This chain joins TRBV5-6 and TRBJ2-7; TRBD1 matches at 8 bases. With 7 bases clipped from V and 4 bases from J, the junction kept 7 bases outside the gene matches. This CDR3 comprises 13 residues. Germline CDR1 is SGHDT and CDR2 is YYEEEE. In DNA, the CDR3 is TGTGCCAGCGGATTGGACAGGGCATACGAGCAGTACTTC. It is translated as CASGLDRAYEQYF.

This clone was counted between two and nine times. In DNA, the CDR3 is TGTGCCAGCAGCTTTGACTTCGGCGGAGCAAGCCAAGAGACCCAGTACTTC. Translating it yields CASSFDFGGASQETQYF. The V gene is TRBV12-1, the J gene TRBJ2-5; the tabulated D call, TRBD2, remains unverified against the DNA. TRBV12-1 is labeled a pseudogene. CDR3 length: 17 amino acids.

This chain links TRBV29-1 with TRBJ1-1; 10 nucleotides line up with TRBD1. J was trimmed by 4 bases and V by 7 bases; bases with no gene match: 9. This CDR3 has 14 amino acids. Germline-derived CDR1 and CDR2 are SQVTM and ANQGSEA. The CDR3 sequence is CSGDRGLESTEAFF. The DNA for the CDR3 is TGCAGCGGTGACAGGGGGCTCGAGAGCACTGAAGCTTTCTTT.

The chain recombines TRBV27 with TRBJ2-3; 8 positions agree with TRBD1. The germline V gene encodes CDR1 MNHEY and CDR2 SMNVEV (reference sequence). This CDR3 comprises 13 residues. V was pared by 6 bases and J by 1 base, with 0 bases of the junction left unmatched. CDR3 sequence reads: CASRDRGTDTQYF. The CDR3 DNA reads TGTGCCAGCAGGGACAGGGGCACAGATACGCAGTATTTT.

This clone has only a few counts. The DNA of the CDR3 is TGTGCCAGCAGTCTCGCGGGTTTTGCAACTAATGAAAAACTGTTTTTT. Protein sequence: CASSLAGFATNEKLFF. The chain links TRBV28 to TRBJ1-4; D is unclear. The CDR3 contains 16 residues. Germline values: CDR1 MDHEN, CDR2 SYDVKM. V lost 5 bases, J lost 0 bases, and 13 bases lay in between. The entire variable domain, with the rest obtained from reference TRBV28 and TRBJ1-4, is as follows: DVKVTQSSRYLVKRTGEKVFLECVQDMDHENMFWYRQDPGLGLRLIYFSYDVKMKEKGDIPEGYSVSREKKERFSLILESASTNQTSMYLCASSLAGFATNEKLFFGSGTQLSVL.

As DNA, the CDR3 is TGTGCCAGCAGCCAAGATTCGGGACAGGCGACCTATGGCTACACCTTC. Translated, it gives CASSQDSGQATYGYTF. V usage is TRBV4-2 and J usage is TRBJ1-2, with 8 bases lining up with TRBD1. The V and J ends lost 0 bases and 4 bases, in that order; junction bases with no gene match: 7. This CDR3 is 16 amino acids long. The germline V gene encodes CDR1 LGHNA and CDR2 YNFKEQ.

The chain couples TRBV6-2 or TRBV6-3 to TRBJ2-1; TRBD2 matches 9 bases. The CDR3 covers 16 residues. V shed 5 bases and J 2 bases; nucleotides not matched to a gene: 7. Germline V gene lookup returns CDR1 MNHEY and CDR2 SVGEGT. CDR3 sequence (DNA): TGTGCCAGCAGTGGTTACAGCGGGAGGACCTACAATGAGCAGTTCTTC. The encoded protein is CASSGYSGRTYNEQFF.

The chain joins TRBV19 to TRBJ2-1, with 8 bases lining up with TRBD2. With V trimmed by 7 bases and J by 9 bases, 11 bases remained unmatched. The CDR3 has 14 amino acids. Germline V gene sequence: CDR1 LNHDA, CDR2 SQIVND (reference sequence). The DNA for the CDR3 is TGTGCCAGTACGATTGGTAGCGGGAAAGTTGAGCAGTTCTTC. Its translation: CASTIGSGKVEQFF.

The chain employs TRBV5-1 and TRBJ2-7; a possible D gene is TRBD2 (6 bases). The V and J ends lost 5 bases and 5 bases respectively, with 20 bases between them. This CDR3 has 15 residues. Germline assignment: CDR1 SGHRS and CDR2 YFSETQ. This chain's CDR3 is CASRPLREGGNEQYF. CDR3 coding DNA: TGCGCCAGCAGACCCCTACGAGAGGGAGGCAACGAGCAGTACTTC.